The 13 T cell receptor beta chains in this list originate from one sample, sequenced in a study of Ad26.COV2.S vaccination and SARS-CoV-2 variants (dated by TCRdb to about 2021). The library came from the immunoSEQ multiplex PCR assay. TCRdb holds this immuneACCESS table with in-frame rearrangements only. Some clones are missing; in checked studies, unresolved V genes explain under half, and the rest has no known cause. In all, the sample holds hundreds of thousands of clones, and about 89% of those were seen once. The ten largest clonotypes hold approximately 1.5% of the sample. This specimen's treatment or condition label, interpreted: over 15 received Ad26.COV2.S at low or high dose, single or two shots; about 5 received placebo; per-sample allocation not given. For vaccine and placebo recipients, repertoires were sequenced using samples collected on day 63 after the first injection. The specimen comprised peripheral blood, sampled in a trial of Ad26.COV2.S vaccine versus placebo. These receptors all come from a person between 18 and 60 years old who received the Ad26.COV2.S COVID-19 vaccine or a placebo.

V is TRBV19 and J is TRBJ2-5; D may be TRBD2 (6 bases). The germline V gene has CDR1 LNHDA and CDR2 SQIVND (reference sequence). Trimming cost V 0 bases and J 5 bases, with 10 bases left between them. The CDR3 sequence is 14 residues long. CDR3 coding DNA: TGTGCCAGTAGTATAGATCTGGAGGGGGAGACCCAGTACTTC. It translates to CASSIDLEGETQYF.

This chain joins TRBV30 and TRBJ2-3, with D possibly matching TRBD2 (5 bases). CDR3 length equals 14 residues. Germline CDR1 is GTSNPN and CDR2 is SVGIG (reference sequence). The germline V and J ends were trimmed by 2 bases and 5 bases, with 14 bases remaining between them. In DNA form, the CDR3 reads TGTGCCTGGAGTAGCCCGAGGGCGATAGATACGCAGTATTTT. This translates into CAWSSPRAIDTQYF.

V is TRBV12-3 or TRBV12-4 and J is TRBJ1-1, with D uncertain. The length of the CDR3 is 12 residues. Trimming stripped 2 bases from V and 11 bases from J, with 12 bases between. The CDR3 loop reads CASSLRETNAFF. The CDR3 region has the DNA TGTGCCAGCAGTTTAAGGGAGACCAACGCTTTCTTT.

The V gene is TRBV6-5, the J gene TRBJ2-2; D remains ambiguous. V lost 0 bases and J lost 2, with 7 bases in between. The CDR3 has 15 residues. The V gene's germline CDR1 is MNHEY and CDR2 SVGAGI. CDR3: CASSYSSANTGELFF. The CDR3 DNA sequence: TGTGCCAGCAGTTACTCTTCGGCTAACACCGGGGAGCTGTTTTTT.

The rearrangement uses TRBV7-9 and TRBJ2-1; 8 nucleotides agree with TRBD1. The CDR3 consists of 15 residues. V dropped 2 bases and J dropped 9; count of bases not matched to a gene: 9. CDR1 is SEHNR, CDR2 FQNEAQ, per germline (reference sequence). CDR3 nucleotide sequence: TGTGCCAGCAGCTTATTGGGACAGGCCGGCCTTGAGCAGTTCTTC. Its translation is CASSLLGQAGLEQFF.

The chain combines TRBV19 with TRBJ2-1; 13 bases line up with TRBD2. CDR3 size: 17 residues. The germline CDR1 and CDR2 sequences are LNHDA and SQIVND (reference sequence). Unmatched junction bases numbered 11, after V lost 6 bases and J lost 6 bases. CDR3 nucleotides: TGTGCCAGTAGAACGGGACTAGCGGGAAAGTCGGCCAATGAGCAGTTCTTC. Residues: CASRTGLAGKSANEQFF.

DNA of the CDR3: TGTGCCAGCAGCTTAGGACAAGGCAATCAGCCCCAGCATTTT. It yields the protein CASSLGQGNQPQHF. The chain joins TRBV3-1 (or the pseudogene TRBV3-2) to TRBJ1-5; D is perhaps TRBD1 (5 bases). This CDR3 region has 14 residues. Looked up from germline, CDR1 is LGHDT and CDR2 is YNNKEL (reference sequence). Trimming took 5 bases from V and 2 from J, leaving 10 bases between them.

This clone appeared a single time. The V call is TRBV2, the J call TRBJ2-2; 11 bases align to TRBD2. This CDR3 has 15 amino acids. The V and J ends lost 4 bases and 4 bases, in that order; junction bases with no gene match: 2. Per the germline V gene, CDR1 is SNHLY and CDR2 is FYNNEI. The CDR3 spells CASSVTSGGTGELFF. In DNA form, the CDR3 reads TGTGCCAGCAGTGTAACTAGCGGGGGCACCGGGGAGCTGTTTTTT. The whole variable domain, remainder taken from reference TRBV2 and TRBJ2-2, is EPEVTQTPSHQVTQMGQEVILRCVPISNHLYFYWYRQILGQKVEFLVSFYNNEISEKSEIFDDQFSVERPDGSNFTLKIRSTKLEDSAMYFCASSVTSGGTGELFFGEGSRLTVL.

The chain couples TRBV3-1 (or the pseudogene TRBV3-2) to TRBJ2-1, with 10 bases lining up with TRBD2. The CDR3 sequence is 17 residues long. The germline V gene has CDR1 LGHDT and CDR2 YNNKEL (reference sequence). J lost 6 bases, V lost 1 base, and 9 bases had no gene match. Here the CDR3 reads CASSQGLRTSGTNEQFF. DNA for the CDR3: TGTGCCAGCAGCCAAGGGCTCCGGACTAGCGGTACCAATGAGCAGTTCTTC.

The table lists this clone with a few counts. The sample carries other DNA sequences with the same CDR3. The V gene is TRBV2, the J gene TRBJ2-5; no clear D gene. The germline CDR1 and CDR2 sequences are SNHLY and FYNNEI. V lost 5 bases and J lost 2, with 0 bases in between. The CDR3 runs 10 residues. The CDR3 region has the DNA TGTGCCAGCAGTCAAGAGACCCAGTACTTC. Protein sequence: CASSQETQYF.

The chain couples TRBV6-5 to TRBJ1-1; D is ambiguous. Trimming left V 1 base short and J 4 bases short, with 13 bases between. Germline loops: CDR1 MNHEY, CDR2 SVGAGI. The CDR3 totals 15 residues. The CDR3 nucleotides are TGTGCCAGCAGTTACTTATGGGGAACGGGCACTGAAGCTTTCTTT. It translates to CASSYLWGTGTEAFF.

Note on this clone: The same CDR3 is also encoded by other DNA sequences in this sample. In DNA form, the CDR3 reads TGTGCCAGCAGCCTCAACTACGAGCAGTACTTC. Protein sequence: CASSLNYEQYF. The chain couples TRBV3-1 (or the pseudogene TRBV3-2) to TRBJ2-7; D is ambiguous. The CDR3 is 11 amino acids. Germline loops: CDR1 LGHDT, CDR2 YNNKEL (reference sequence). With 4 bases removed from V and 3 bases from J, the gap between germline ends came to 4 bases.

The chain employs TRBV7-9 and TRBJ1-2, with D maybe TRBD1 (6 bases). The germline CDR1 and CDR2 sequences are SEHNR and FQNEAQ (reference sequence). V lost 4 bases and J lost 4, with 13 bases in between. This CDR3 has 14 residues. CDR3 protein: CASSSPGAAYGYTF. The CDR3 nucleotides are TGTGCCAGCAGCTCTCCAGGGGCAGCCTATGGCTACACCTTC.